Here is one TCR beta chain with its context. The clone's antigen remains unknown. Germline is not matched at one junction end, which may reflect a read error. RNA was extracted from bulk unsorted tissue and checked for quality with a NanoDrop ND-1000 and an Agilent 2100. All donors had newly diagnosed lung cancer, had not received prior chemotherapy, and were admitted for thoracic surgery in China between August and November 2014. Patients who had received previous radiotherapy or chemotherapy, or who had another concurrent cancer, were excluded from the study. Pieces of surgical tissue measuring roughly 1-2 cm3 were kept in RNAlater solution and stored at -80 degrees C until use. The method was multiplex PCR. TCRdb names Illumina HiSeq 2500 as the instrument used. TCRbeta libraries were constructed through three rounds of nested PCR with primers (Table S4) according to protocols adapted from ARM-PCR. Before sequencing, PCR products of 200-500 bp were excised from the gel and purified with the QIAquick gel extraction kit. Regarding the original processing steps: Trimmomatic was used to clean the reads, FLASH merged the cleaned reads into complete CDR3 sequences, and MiTCR assigned the sequences to V(D)J germline segments. VDJtools was used to compute clonal diversity as the inverse Simpson's index. A read counted as productive if the sequence was in-frame and lacked a premature stop codon. The public reads were reanalyzed by TCRdb: fastp trimming at Q25, MiXCR alignment, in-frame beta chains only. A single entry per CDR3 protein holds the most common genes and DNA from its merged rows. These V and J calls are TCRdb output, not the study's own analysis. The sample contains 60,000 to 85,000 distinct CDR3 sequences, over 75% of them found a single time. The ten largest clones take up 10% to 15% of the sample.

The data were taken from a study of tumor and adjacent non-tumor tissue in lung cancer (dated by TCRdb to 2016 to 2019). Looking at the study overall: Of the cohort, 12 patients had adenocarcinoma, 2 had squamous cell carcinoma and 1 had small cell lung cancer. The approximately 15 enrolled patients, of whom 10 were men and 5 were women, were aged about 30 to 80 years and were diagnosed with TNM stage I to III disease. A total of fewer than 150 million productive TCRbeta reads were generated by sequencing, corresponding to an average of roughly 4.1 million reads per sample. The study compared bulk TCRbeta repertoires from lung tumor tissue and matched distant non-tumor lung tissue of over 13 lung cancer patients. More than 25 paired specimens, one tumor and one normal lung sample per patient, were profiled by TCRbeta CDR3 sequencing.

From a lookup of the germline V gene, CDR1 and CDR2 are SGHAT and FQNNGV. Counted from cysteine to phenylalanine, this CDR3 has 15 amino acids. The entry retains the CDR3 DNA only, 45 bases that are in frame from base 1. The paper as a whole reports these results and caveats: Significantly higher TCR diversity (inverse Simpson) was observed in tumor tissue than in normal lung tissue (431.37 vs 166.20, P = 0.0075, Mann-Whitney U test). The top 100 clones accounted for a significantly larger cumulative portion of the repertoire in normal lung than in tumor tissue. Peripheral blood was not sequenced, so blood TCRbeta repertoires were not examined in the lung cancer patients of the study. Only roughly 16 patients were in the cohort, and the authors stated that larger samples and more detailed clinical data are needed. Significantly higher TCR diversity was found in younger patients, and higher tumor TCR diversity was associated with shorter overall and disease-free survival. Neither the sequencing platform nor unique molecular identifiers are named or mentioned anywhere in the methods.

The receptor chain draws on TRBV11-2 and TRBJ2-5; 7 bases in the junction line up with TRBD1. The sample taken for sequencing was lung tumor tissue. The source of this sequence is a woman in her forties or fifties with non-small cell lung cancer. CDR3 sequence: CASSFRTGFQETKYF. The DNA is as follows: TGTGCCAGTAGCTTTAGGACAGGATTCCAAGAGACCAAGTACTTT.